The entry below gives a single T cell receptor (beta chain) sequence along with its context. V shed 6 bases and J shed 6 bases, with 18 bases lying between them. This CDR3 region has 15 residues. CDR1 is GTSNPN and CDR2 is SVGIG in the germline V gene (reference sequence). Profiled with immunoSEQ multiplex PCR; TCRdb holds only in-frame clones, not every one. Altogether some 240,000 clones are present, more than 80% being singletons, with the ten largest covering around 7.5%. The data belong to a study of blood T cell repertoires in COVID-19. Turning to the study itself: Nucleic acid was either cDNA or gDNA, and it came from T cells, B-cell-depleted T cells, or PBMCs.

This TCR was recovered from a woman over 75 with COVID-19, enrolled during active disease. Sequenced input: peripheral blood. V and J are TRBV30 and TRBJ1-6; the D gene is possibly TRBD1 (5 bases). CDR3 nucleotide sequence: TGTGCCTGCCCCCGCGGTCGGGGGACTAATTCACCCCTCCACTTT. Translating it yields CACPRGRGTNSPLHF.